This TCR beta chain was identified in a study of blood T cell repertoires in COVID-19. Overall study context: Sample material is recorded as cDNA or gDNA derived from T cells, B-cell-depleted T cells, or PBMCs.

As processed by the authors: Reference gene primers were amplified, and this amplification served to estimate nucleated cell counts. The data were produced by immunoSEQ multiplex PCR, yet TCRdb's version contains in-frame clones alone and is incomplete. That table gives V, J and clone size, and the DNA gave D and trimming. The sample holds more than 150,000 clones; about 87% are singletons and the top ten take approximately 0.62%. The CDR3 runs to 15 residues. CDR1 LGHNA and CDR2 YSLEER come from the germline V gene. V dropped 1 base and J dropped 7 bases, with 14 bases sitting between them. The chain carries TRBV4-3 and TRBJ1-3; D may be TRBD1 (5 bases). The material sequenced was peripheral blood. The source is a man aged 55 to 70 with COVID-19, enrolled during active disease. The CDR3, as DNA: TGCGCCAGCAGCCAAGGCATGCCGGGACTCAACACCATATATTTT. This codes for CASSQGMPGLNTIYF.